This TCR beta chain was observed in a study of T cell responses to AZD1222 COVID-19 vaccine. Points from the study as a whole: At baseline, just a handful of AZD1222 recipients tested seropositive.

In the case of this clone: The antigen remains undetermined.

Generated by immunoSEQ multiplex PCR, the TCRdb table keeps only in-frame clones and is missing some. The sample has about 120,000 clones, roughly 86% seen once; the top ten hold about 10%. The clonotype comes from an adult in good health. The sequences come from peripheral blood, collected on day 0 of AZD1222 vaccination.

In nucleotides, the CDR3 is TGCGCCAGCAGCTTGGGGACAGCGTCGGATGAGCAGTTCTTC. Protein: CASSLGTASDEQFF. The chain is built from TRBV5-1 and TRBJ2-1; weak D call: TRBD1 (6 bases). The germline V gene encodes CDR1 SGHRS and CDR2 YFSETQ. V shed 0 bases and J shed 8 bases, with 12 bases lying between them. This CDR3 has 14 residues.